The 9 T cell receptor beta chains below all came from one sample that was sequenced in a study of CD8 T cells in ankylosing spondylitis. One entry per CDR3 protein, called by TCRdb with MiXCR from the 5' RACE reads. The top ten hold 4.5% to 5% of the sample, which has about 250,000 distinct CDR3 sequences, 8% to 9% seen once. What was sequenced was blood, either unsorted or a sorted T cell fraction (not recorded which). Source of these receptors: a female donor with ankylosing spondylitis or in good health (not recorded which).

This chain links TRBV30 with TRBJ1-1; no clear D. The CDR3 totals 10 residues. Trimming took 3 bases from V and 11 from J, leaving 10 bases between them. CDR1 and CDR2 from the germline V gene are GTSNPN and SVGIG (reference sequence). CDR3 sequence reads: CAWRGMAAFF. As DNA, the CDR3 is TGTGCCTGGAGGGGTATGGCGGCTTTCTTT.

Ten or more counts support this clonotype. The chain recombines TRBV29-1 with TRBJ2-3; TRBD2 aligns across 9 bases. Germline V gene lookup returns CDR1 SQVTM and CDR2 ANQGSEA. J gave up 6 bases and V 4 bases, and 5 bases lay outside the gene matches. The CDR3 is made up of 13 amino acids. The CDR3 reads CSVVASGTDTQYF. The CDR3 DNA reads TGCAGCGTTGTGGCTAGCGGGACGGATACGCAGTATTTT.

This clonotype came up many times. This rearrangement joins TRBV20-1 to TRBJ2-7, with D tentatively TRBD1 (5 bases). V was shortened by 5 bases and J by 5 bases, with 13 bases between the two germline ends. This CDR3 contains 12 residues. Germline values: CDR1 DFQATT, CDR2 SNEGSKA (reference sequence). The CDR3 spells CSASIRRDEQYF. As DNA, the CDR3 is TGCAGTGCTTCAATCCGCAGGGACGAGCAGTACTTC.

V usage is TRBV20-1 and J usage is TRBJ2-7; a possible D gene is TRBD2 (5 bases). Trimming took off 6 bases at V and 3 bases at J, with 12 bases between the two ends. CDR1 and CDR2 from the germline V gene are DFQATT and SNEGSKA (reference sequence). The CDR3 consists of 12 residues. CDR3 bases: TGCAGTGCGTCCGGGAACAACTACGAGCAGTACTTC. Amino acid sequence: CSASGNNYEQYF.

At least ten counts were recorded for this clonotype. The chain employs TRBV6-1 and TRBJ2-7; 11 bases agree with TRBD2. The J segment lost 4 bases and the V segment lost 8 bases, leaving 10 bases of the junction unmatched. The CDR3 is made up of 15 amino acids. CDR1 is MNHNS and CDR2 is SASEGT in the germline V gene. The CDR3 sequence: CASGPSGRLMYEQYF. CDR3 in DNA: TGTGCCAGCGGACCTAGCGGGAGGCTTATGTACGAGCAGTACTTC.

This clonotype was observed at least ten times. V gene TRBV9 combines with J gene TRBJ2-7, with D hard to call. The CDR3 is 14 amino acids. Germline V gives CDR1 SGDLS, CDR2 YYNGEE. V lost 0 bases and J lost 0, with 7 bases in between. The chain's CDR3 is CASSVGAFSYEQYF. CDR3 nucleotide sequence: TGTGCCAGCAGCGTAGGCGCATTCTCCTACGAGCAGTACTTC. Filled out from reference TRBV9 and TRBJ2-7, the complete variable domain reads DSGVTQTPKHLITATGQRVTLRCSPRSGDLSVYWYQQSLDQGLQFLIQYYNGEERAKGNILERFSAQQFPDLHSELNLSSLELGDSALYFCASSVGAFSYEQYFGPGTRLTVT.

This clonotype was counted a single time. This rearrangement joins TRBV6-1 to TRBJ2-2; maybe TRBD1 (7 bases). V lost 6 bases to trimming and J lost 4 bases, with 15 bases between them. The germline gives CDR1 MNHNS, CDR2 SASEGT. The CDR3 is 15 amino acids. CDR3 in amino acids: CASRASGGTTGELFF. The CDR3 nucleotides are TGTGCCAGCAGGGCTTCAGGGGGGACCACCGGGGAGCTGTTTTTT.

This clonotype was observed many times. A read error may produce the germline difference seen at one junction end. The CDR3 loop is CASNQVKGPADEAFF. The CDR3 bases are TGTGCCAGCAACCAAGTAAAGGGACCGGCTGACGAAGCTTTCTTT. This chain connects TRBV4-2 to TRBJ1-1; possibly TRBD1 for D (5 bases). CDR1 and CDR2 from the germline V gene are LGHNA and YNFKEQ. The CDR3 runs 15 residues.

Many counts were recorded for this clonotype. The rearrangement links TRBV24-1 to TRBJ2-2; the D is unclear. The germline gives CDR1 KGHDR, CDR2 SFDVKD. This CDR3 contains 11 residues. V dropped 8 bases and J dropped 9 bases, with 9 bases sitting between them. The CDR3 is CATMEDRELFF. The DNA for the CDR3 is TGTGCCACCATGGAAGACCGGGAGCTGTTTTTT.